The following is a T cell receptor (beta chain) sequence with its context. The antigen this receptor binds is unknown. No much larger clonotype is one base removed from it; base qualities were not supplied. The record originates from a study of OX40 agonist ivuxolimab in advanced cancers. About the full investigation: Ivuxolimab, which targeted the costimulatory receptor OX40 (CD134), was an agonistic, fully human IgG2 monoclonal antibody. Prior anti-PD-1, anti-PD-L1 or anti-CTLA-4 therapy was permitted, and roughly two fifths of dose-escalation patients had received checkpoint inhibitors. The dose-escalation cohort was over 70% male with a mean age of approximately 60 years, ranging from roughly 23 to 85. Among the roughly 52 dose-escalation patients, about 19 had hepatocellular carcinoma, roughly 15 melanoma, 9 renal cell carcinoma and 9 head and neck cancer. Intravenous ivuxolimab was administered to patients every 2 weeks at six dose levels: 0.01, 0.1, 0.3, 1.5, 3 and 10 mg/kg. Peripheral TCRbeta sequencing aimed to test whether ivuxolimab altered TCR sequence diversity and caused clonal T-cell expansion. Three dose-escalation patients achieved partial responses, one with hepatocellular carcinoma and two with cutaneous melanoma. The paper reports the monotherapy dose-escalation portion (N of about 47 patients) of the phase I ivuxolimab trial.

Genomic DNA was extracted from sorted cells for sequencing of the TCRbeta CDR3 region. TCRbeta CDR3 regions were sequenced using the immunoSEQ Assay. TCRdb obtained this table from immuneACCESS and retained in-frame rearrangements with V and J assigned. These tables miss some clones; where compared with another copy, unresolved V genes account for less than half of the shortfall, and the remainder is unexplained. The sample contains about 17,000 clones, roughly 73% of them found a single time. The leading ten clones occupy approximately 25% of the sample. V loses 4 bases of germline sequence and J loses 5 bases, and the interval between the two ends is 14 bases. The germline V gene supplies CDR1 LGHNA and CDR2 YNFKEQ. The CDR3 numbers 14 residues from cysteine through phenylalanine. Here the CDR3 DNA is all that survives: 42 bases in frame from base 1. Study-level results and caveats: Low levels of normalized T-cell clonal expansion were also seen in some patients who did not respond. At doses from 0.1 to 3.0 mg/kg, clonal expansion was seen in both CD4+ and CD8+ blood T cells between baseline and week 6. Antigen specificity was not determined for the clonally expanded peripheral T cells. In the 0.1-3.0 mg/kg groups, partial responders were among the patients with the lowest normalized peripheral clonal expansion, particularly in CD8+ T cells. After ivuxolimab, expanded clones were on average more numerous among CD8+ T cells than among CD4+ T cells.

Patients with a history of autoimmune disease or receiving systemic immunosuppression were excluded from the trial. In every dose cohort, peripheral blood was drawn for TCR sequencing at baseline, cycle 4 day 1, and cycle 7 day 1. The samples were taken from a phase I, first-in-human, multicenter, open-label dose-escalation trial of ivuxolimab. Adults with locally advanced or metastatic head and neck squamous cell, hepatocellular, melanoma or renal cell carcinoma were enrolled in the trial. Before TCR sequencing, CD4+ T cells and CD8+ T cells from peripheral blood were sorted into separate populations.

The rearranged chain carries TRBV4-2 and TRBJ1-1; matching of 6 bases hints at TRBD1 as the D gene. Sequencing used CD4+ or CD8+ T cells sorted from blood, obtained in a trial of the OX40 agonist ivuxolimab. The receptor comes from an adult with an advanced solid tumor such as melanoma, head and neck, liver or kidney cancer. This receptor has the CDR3 CASSPRGRETEAFF. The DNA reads TGTGCCAGCAGCCCGAGGGGGAGGGAGACTGAAGCTTTCTTT.